Listed below are T cell receptor beta chains from one sample, sequenced in a study of blood T cell repertoires in COVID-19. Produced via immunoSEQ multiplex PCR; TCRdb's table is partial and in-frame only. The sample lists hundreds of thousands of clones, 83% occurring once. The sequencing sample was made of peripheral blood. These receptors were obtained from a woman aged 45 to 65 who had recovered from COVID-19. CDR3s include the opening cysteine and the closing phenylalanine or tryptophan. D genes are given only for firm matches. Clone sizes are given selectively: once, few, many, or a class where the clone is expanded.

-	-	TRBV23-1	TRBJ2-2	TGCGCCAGCAGTCACGGCGGGACGACCGGGGAGCTGTTTTTT	CASSHGGTTGELFF
-	-	TRBV20-1	TRBJ2-3	TGCAGTGCTAGTGCTGCGGGAAGGGGCACGCGGTATTTT	CSASAAGRGTRYF
-	-	TRBV27	TRBJ1-1	TGTGCCAGCAGTTTTCTACAGGGACGGGGTGAAGCTTTCTTT	CASSFLQGRGEAFF
-	TRBD1	TRBV7-9	TRBJ2-2	TGTGCCAGCAGTCGGACAGGGTACGGGGAGCTGTTTTTT	CASSRTGYGELFF
-	-	TRBV5-1	TRBJ2-3	TGCGCCAGCAGCTTGGGGCGGGTCCAGGGCACAGATACGCAGTATTTT	CASSLGRVQGTDTQYF
-	-	TRBV14	TRBJ2-3	TGTGCCAGCAGCCAAGTCGGCCTAGCGAGAAATACGCAGTATTTT	CASSQVGLARNTQYF
-	TRBD1	TRBV7-2	TRBJ2-1	TGTGCCAGCAGCCCAAGGACAGGCCACAATGAGCAGTTCTTC	CASSPRTGHNEQFF
-	-	TRBV24-1	TRBJ1-5	TGTGCCACCAGTGACCCAGATAAGCAGCCCCAGCATTTT	CATSDPDKQPQHF
-	-	TRBV5-1	TRBJ2-6	TGCGCCAGCAGGGACAGCTCTGGGGCCAACGTCCTGACTTTC	CASRDSSGANVLTF
-	-	TRBV7-2	TRBJ1-2	TGTGCCAGCAGCCCAATGGGTCTTGGAGCTAACTATGGCTACACCTTC	CASSPMGLGANYGYTF
-	-	TRBV5-1	TRBJ2-2	TGCGCCAGCAGCTTGGGGCAGGTTGGCGGGGAGCTGTTTTTT	CASSLGQVGGELFF
-	-	TRBV11-2	TRBJ2-2	TGTGCCAGCAGACCCTCGGGTGGCGGAACCGGGGAGCTGTTTTTT	CASRPSGGGTGELFF
-	TRBD1	TRBV2	TRBJ2-7	TGTGCCAGCTCCTCAGGACAGGGAAGGGAGCAGTACTTC	CASSSGQGREQYF
-	-	TRBV6-5	TRBJ1-2	TGTGCCAGCAGTTCCCCCCGGTGGGGCTACACCTTC	CASSSPRWGYTF
-	-	TRBV4-3	TRBJ2-3	TGCGCCAGCAGCCAAGAGGCGTTAGGAGTGAGCACAGATACGCAGTATTTT	CASSQEALGVSTDTQYF
-	TRBD2	TRBV7-9	TRBJ2-3	TGTGCCAGCAGCTGGCTGGGACTAGCGGGGGGTGCCACAGATACGCAGTATTTT	CASSWLGLAGGATDTQYF
-	-	TRBV9	TRBJ2-3	TGTGCCAGCAGGAAAACAGGTGCTTTCACAGATACGCAGTATTTT	CASRKTGAFTDTQYF
-	TRBD1	TRBV5-1	TRBJ1-2	TGCGCCAGCAGCCCTATAACCCCGGGACAGGGAGTTGATAGCTATGGCTACACCTTC	CASSPITPGQGVDSYGYTF
-	TRBD1	TRBV7-2	TRBJ2-7	TGTGCCAGCAGCTCCCCGGGACAGGGGTACGAGCAGTACTTC	CASSSPGQGYEQYF
few	TRBD2	TRBV9	TRBJ2-1	TGTGCCAGCAGCGTAGGGGATAGCGGGGCCAATGAGCAGTTCTTC	CASSVGDSGANEQFF
-	-	TRBV4-3	TRBJ1-6	TGCGCCAGCAGCCAAGATGGGTGGGAGGAATATTCACCCCTCCACTTT	CASSQDGWEEYSPLHF
once	-	TRBV18	TRBJ2-3	TGTGCCAGCTCACCACGGCAGGGATCCACAGATACGCAGTATTTT	CASSPRQGSTDTQYF
once	-	TRBV29-1	TRBJ1-1	TGCAGCGTTACTTATTCAGGGGTCCTGAACACTGAAGCTTTCTTT	CSVTYSGVLNTEAFF
-	-	TRBV19	TRBJ2-5	TGTGCCAGTATTGGCAGCCAAGAGACCCAGTACTTC	CASIGSQETQYF
-	TRBD2	TRBV4-2	TRBJ2-5	TGTGCCAGCAGCCTCGGGACTAGCGGGACCCAGTACTTC	CASSLGTSGTQYF
-	TRBD2	TRBV27	TRBJ2-5	TGTGCCAGCAGTTCGGGAGGGACCCAGTACTTC	CASSSGGTQYF
once	TRBD2	TRBV28	TRBJ2-7	TGTGCCAGCAGTTTTGGCGGGGGTATCGAGCAGTACTTC	CASSFGGGIEQYF
few	-	TRBV5-4	TRBJ1-6	TGTGCCAGCAGCTTACAAGGACAGCTCGGGGCACCCCTCCACTTT	CASSLQGQLGAPLHF
-	-	TRBV18	TRBJ1-5	TGTGCCAGCTCAGGCGGGCGCAATCAGCCCCAGCATTTT	CASSGGRNQPQHF
once	TRBD2	TRBV19	TRBJ2-1	TGTGCCAGTAGTATGGGCGGGAGGACCTACAATGAGCAGTTCTTC	CASSMGGRTYNEQFF
-	-	TRBV30	TRBJ2-2	TGTGCCTGGAGTGAAGTGGGGCTTCACGGGGAGCTGTTTTTT	CAWSEVGLHGELFF
-	-	TRBV7-9	TRBJ1-2	TGTGCCAGCAGCTTCCCAGGGGTCCTCCCTAACTATGGCTACACCTTC	CASSFPGVLPNYGYTF
-	-	TRBV5-4	TRBJ2-1	TGTGCCAGCAGCCCAGGACAGGGGAGCGGGGGGGCCATCAATGAGCAGTTCTTC	CASSPGQGSGGAINEQFF
-	-	TRBV5-1	TRBJ1-1	TGCGCCAGCAGACCCGGGTATCTGGGGAACACTGAAGCTTTCTTT	CASRPGYLGNTEAFF
-	TRBD1	TRBV5-1	TRBJ2-7	TGCGCCAGCAGCTGGAACAGGGGGCCCTACGAGCAGTACTTC	CASSWNRGPYEQYF
-	-	TRBV7-2	TRBJ2-5	TGTGCCAGCAGCTTTACGGGTCCCCAAGAGACCCAGTACTTC	CASSFTGPQETQYF
-	-	TRBV7-9	TRBJ1-6	TGTGCCAGCAGCTCCAGGGTACATAATTCACCCCTCCACTTT	CASSSRVHNSPLHF
-	-	TRBV19	TRBJ2-1	TGTGCCAGTAGTATTCAGGGGTCGAATGAGCAGTTCTTC	CASSIQGSNEQFF
-	-	TRBV28	TRBJ1-5	TGTGCCGGAAACCGGGTGAGTCAGCCCCAGCATTTT	CAGNRVSQPQHF
-	-	TRBV7-3	TRBJ2-5	TGTGCCAGCAGCTTAGATCGGGAAGAGACCCAGTACTTC	CASSLDREETQYF
-	-	TRBV4-2	TRBJ2-5	TGTGCCAGCAGCCAAGAAGTCGGTTCGATCGCCCAGTACTTC	CASSQEVGSIAQYF
-	TRBD2	TRBV28	TRBJ2-7	TGTGCCTGTGGGAGGGTAACCTACGAGCAGTACTTC	CACGRVTYEQYF
-	TRBD2	TRBV4-3	TRBJ2-3	TGCGCCAGCAGCCAGGCTAGCGGGAGTATCGGTACGCAGTATTTT	CASSQASGSIGTQYF
-	TRBD1	TRBV27	TRBJ1-5	TGTGCCAGCAGCCGGACAGGGGGACAGCCCCAGCATTTT	CASSRTGGQPQHF
-	TRBD2	TRBV14	TRBJ2-1	TGTGCCAGCAGCCAATACGGGACTAGCGGCTCCTACAATGAGCAGTTCTTC	CASSQYGTSGSYNEQFF
few	-	TRBV28	TRBJ1-1	TGTGCCAGCAGCCCCCAAGGAGCGGCTTTCTCTGAAGCTTTCTTT	CASSPQGAAFSEAFF
-	-	TRBV19	TRBJ2-1	TGTGCCAGTAGTATTATTATTGGCAGCTCCTACAATGAGCAGTTCTTC	CASSIIIGSSYNEQFF
-	TRBD2	TRBV28	TRBJ2-2	TGTGCCAGCAGTCGCGGGGGGAACACCGGGGAGCTGTTTTTT	CASSRGGNTGELFF
-	-	TRBV5-6	TRBJ2-7	TGTGCCAGCAGCCGCCCGGGAAACGCAGGCCTCGAGCAGTACTTC	CASSRPGNAGLEQYF
-	TRBD2	TRBV27	TRBJ2-3	TGTGCCAGCAGGACCCGGGGGGGCGGGTTAGATACGCAGTATTTT	CASRTRGGGLDTQYF
-	-	TRBV12-3/TRBV12-4	TRBJ2-1	TGTGCCAGCAGTTTAGCCTCCCTCAATGAGCAGTTCTTC	CASSLASLNEQFF
-	TRBD2	TRBV27	TRBJ2-5	TGTGCCAGCAGCCTTACCCGGGAGGGGCGGGTCGAGACCCAGTACTTC	CASSLTREGRVETQYF
-	-	TRBV5-1	TRBJ1-2	TGCGCCAGCAGAACAGGGAACTATGGCTACACCTTC	CASRTGNYGYTF
-	TRBD1	TRBV7-9	TRBJ1-5	TGTGCCAGCAGCCCGGGACAGGCCATCAATCAGCCCCAGCATTTT	CASSPGQAINQPQHF
-	-	TRBV23-1	TRBJ1-2	TGCGCCCCGAGCCAACGAGGTAACTATGGCTACACCTTC	CAPSQRGNYGYTF
-	TRBD2	TRBV27	TRBJ2-5	TGTGCCAGTCCACTAGCGGCAGAGACCCAGTACTTC	CASPLAAETQYF
-	TRBD2	TRBV20-1	TRBJ2-3	TGCAGTGCTAGTTGGGGGTTAACTAGCGGGATTACAGATACGCAGTATTTT	CSASWGLTSGITDTQYF
few	TRBD1	TRBV5-1	TRBJ2-5	TGCGCCAGCAGCTTGATGGGCAGGGGGCTCCAAGAGACCCAGTACTTC	CASSLMGRGLQETQYF